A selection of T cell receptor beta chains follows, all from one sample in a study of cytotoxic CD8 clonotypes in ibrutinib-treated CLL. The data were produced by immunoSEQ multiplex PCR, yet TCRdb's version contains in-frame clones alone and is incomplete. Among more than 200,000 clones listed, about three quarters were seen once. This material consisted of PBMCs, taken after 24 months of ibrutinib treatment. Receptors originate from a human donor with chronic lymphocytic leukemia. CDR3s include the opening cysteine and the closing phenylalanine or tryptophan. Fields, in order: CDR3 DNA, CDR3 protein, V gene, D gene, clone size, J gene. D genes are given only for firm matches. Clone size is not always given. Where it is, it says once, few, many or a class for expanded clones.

TGTGCCAGCAGTACATTAGCGGGAAAAGCCTACAATGAGCAGTTCTTC	CASSTLAGKAYNEQFF	TRBV27	TRBD2	.	TRBJ2-1
TGCAGCGTTAATTACAGGGGAGCCTACGAGCAGTACTTC	CSVNYRGAYEQYF	TRBV29-1	TRBD1	once	TRBJ2-7
TGTGCCAGCACTCTAGGGCGCTCTGAAGCTTTCTTT	CASTLGRSEAFF	TRBV6-6	.	few	TRBJ1-1
TGTGCCAGCAGCTTAGAACGGGGCGAGCAGTACTTC	CASSLERGEQYF	TRBV11-3	.	.	TRBJ2-7
TGCGCCAGCAGCTTGGCCAGGACAGTTGTTCAGCCCCAGCATTTT	CASSLARTVVQPQHF	TRBV5-1	.	.	TRBJ1-5
TGTGCCAGCAGTGAAGCCGGGACTAGCGGGAGGTACAATGAGCAGTTCTTC	CASSEAGTSGRYNEQFF	TRBV2	TRBD2	.	TRBJ2-1
TGTGCCAGCAGCTTAGCGCTAGGGACGCACACAGATACGCAGTATTTT	CASSLALGTHTDTQYF	TRBV7-6	.	.	TRBJ2-3
TGTGCCACCGGGACGGGGGCCGGTTACGAGCAGTACTTC	CATGTGAGYEQYF	TRBV19	.	few	TRBJ2-7
TGCGCCAGCAGCCAAGATAACGTCGGCGAGCAGTACTTC	CASSQDNVGEQYF	TRBV4-3	.	.	TRBJ2-7
TGTGCCAGCACCGCGGGGAGTGTCTACGAGCAGTACTTC	CASTAGSVYEQYF	TRBV11-2	.	few	TRBJ2-7
TGTGCCAGCAGTTGGGAGGGACAGGGCTTTGGTAGTGAGCAGTTCTTC	CASSWEGQGFGSEQFF	TRBV6-5	TRBD1	.	TRBJ2-1
TGCGCCAGCAGCACCTCGACAGGGTCGGAGGAGACCCAGTACTTC	CASSTSTGSEETQYF	TRBV5-1	TRBD1	.	TRBJ2-5
TGCAGCGTTAGCCGGGACAGGGGCGAAGAGCAGTACTTC	CSVSRDRGEEQYF	TRBV29-1	TRBD1	once	TRBJ2-7
TGTGCCAGCAATACCGGGTCTTACCTCTATGGCTACACCTTC	CASNTGSYLYGYTF	TRBV28	.	.	TRBJ1-2
TGTGCCAGCAGCGCAGGGGTTCGGGGCAATCAGCCCCAGCATTTT	CASSAGVRGNQPQHF	TRBV7-4	.	.	TRBJ1-5
TGTGCCAGCAGCTTGGTAGGGAAACTATACAATGAGCAGTTCTTC	CASSLVGKLYNEQFF	TRBV5-6	.	.	TRBJ2-1
TGTGCCAGTAGTGTCCTAGCGGGAGTTAGTAAGGGTGAGCAGTTCTTC	CASSVLAGVSKGEQFF	TRBV19	TRBD2	.	TRBJ2-1
TGTGCCAGCAGCGCTCGGGGGACTAGCGGAGAAGACTTAACCGGGGAGCTGTTTTTT	CASSARGTSGEDLTGELFF	TRBV7-9	TRBD2	.	TRBJ2-2
TGTGCCAGCAGTTTGGTCTTCGCGGACTCCTACAATGAGCAGTTCTTC	CASSLVFADSYNEQFF	TRBV28	.	.	TRBJ2-1
TGTGCCATCCACGGACCCAGGTCCCACGAGCAGTACTTC	CAIHGPRSHEQYF	TRBV28	.	.	TRBJ2-7
TGCGCCAGCAGCTTGGCCCCGACAGGGGACGGCTACACCTTC	CASSLAPTGDGYTF	TRBV5-1	TRBD1	.	TRBJ1-2
TGCAGCGTCCGGGTCGGGGGACAGGACACTGAAGCTTTCTTT	CSVRVGGQDTEAFF	TRBV29-1	TRBD1	.	TRBJ1-1
TGTGCCAGTAGTATAGTCACGGGGGCAGAGACCCAGTACTTC	CASSIVTGAETQYF	TRBV19	.	.	TRBJ2-5
TGTGCCAGCAGTTTCCAGGGGGGATACTATGGCTACACCTTC	CASSFQGGYYGYTF	TRBV28	TRBD1	once	TRBJ1-2
TGTGCCAGCAGTTTTGGGGGGCTATCCTCTAACTATGGCTACACCTTC	CASSFGGLSSNYGYTF	TRBV28	.	few	TRBJ1-2
TGTGCCAGCAGCGCTCGACCGAGCGAGAGCCCCTCCTACGAGCAGTACTTC	CASSARPSESPSYEQYF	TRBV9	.	.	TRBJ2-7
TGTGCCAGCAGCTTGGGGACCTACAATGAGCAGTTCTTC	CASSLGTYNEQFF	TRBV7-2	.	.	TRBJ2-1
TGTGCCAGCAGCTTGCTCGAAAATGGCTACACCTTC	CASSLLENGYTF	TRBV5-6	.	.	TRBJ1-2
TGCAGCGCCGGGGGGGGCAATCAGCCCCAGCATTTT	CSAGGGNQPQHF	TRBV29-1	.	.	TRBJ1-5
TGTGCCAGCGGGACTTACGAGCAGTACTTC	CASGTYEQYF	TRBV7-8	.	.	TRBJ2-7
TGCGCCAGCAGCTTGGGGTGGGACAGCCGCTCGAGTCCTTGTTTC	CASSLGWDSRSSPCF	TRBV5-1	TRBD1	few	TRBJ1-2
TGTGCCAGCAGCCGCGCAGGGGGCGGTGAAAAACTGTTTTTT	CASSRAGGGEKLFF	TRBV6-5	TRBD1	.	TRBJ1-4
TGTGCCAGCAGTTATGGGGGTATTCCCTATGGCTACACCTTC	CASSYGGIPYGYTF	TRBV6-5	.	.	TRBJ1-2
TGTGCCAGCAGTCGAGATGGGGTGGATCAGCCCCAGCATTTT	CASSRDGVDQPQHF	TRBV2	.	few	TRBJ1-5
TGTGCCACCAGCCCAACAGGTGCTAATGAAAAACTGTTTTTT	CATSPTGANEKLFF	TRBV15	.	.	TRBJ1-4
TGTGCCAGCAGCTTCTCTTCGGTCAGGGGGCTTGACTACGAGCAGTACTTC	CASSFSSVRGLDYEQYF	TRBV11-2	TRBD1	.	TRBJ2-7
TGCGCCAGCAGCCAAGATGAATCGTCGGGGTTCTCCTACGAGCAGTACTTC	CASSQDESSGFSYEQYF	TRBV4-3	.	.	TRBJ2-7
TGCGCCAGCAGCTTCACAGGGGGCTCCTACAATGAGCAGTTCTTC	CASSFTGGSYNEQFF	TRBV5-1	TRBD1	.	TRBJ2-1
TGTGCCAGCAGCATTGGCAGCGGGAGGAGCTACGAGCAGTACTTC	CASSIGSGRSYEQYF	TRBV27	TRBD2	.	TRBJ2-7
TGTGCCAGCAGTGAAGGATTAAGACTAGCTCAAGAGACCCAGTACTTC	CASSEGLRLAQETQYF	TRBV6-1	TRBD2	once	TRBJ2-5
TGTGCCAGCAGCCCAGGGACTAGCGCATCCTACGAGCAGTACTTC	CASSPGTSASYEQYF	TRBV7-8	TRBD2	.	TRBJ2-7
TGCGCCAGCAGCCAAGATAATACAGGGGGCTACGAGCAGTACTTC	CASSQDNTGGYEQYF	TRBV4-3	TRBD1	.	TRBJ2-7
TGTGCCAGCAGTGTTAAACCCCCGGGGTCGAGCAATCAGCCCCAGCATTTT	CASSVKPPGSSNQPQHF	TRBV6-1	.	.	TRBJ1-5
TGTGCCAGCAGCTTGGATTCTAGCGCTACCTACGAGCAGTACTTC	CASSLDSSATYEQYF	TRBV5-4	.	.	TRBJ2-7
TGTGCCAGCAGTTATGGGGACAGAACAGATACGCAGTATTTT	CASSYGDRTDTQYF	TRBV6-5	TRBD1	.	TRBJ2-3
TGCAGCGTTGTAACTAGCGGGTACAATGAGCAGTTCTTC	CSVVTSGYNEQFF	TRBV29-1	TRBD2	.	TRBJ2-1
TGTGCCAGCAGCCACGGGAGCGAGCAGTACTTC	CASSHGSEQYF	TRBV7-6	.	.	TRBJ2-7
TGTGCCAGCAGTTTCACCGGGGTAGGGAATGGCTACACCTTC	CASSFTGVGNGYTF	TRBV27	.	.	TRBJ1-2
TGCGCCAGCAGCCCACCCGGGCCATACAATGAGCAGTTCTTC	CASSPPGPYNEQFF	TRBV5-1	.	few	TRBJ2-1
TGTGCCAGCAGCACTGACAGAGGCAATCAGCCCCAGCATTTT	CASSTDRGNQPQHF	TRBV6-5	.	.	TRBJ1-5
TGTGCCAGCCGGCCAGCGGGGTCCTACAATGAGCAGTTCTTC	CASRPAGSYNEQFF	TRBV28	TRBD2	.	TRBJ2-1
TGTGCCAGCAGCTCAACGGGAAGCTCCTACGAGCAGTACTTC	CASSSTGSSYEQYF	TRBV7-9	.	.	TRBJ2-7
TGTGCCAGCACCCCAGGGAACGAGCAGTACTTC	CASTPGNEQYF	TRBV7-9	.	.	TRBJ2-7
TGTGCCAGCGGGAGCTCTGGGGCCAACGTCCTGACTTTC	CASGSSGANVLTF	TRBV28	.	.	TRBJ2-6
TGCAGCGTTGCATTTGCCGGGAACTTATCCTACGAGCAGTACTTC	CSVAFAGNLSYEQYF	TRBV29-1	.	.	TRBJ2-7
TGTGCCAGCAGTTTACAGGGAGCGGTCACTGAAGCTTTCTTT	CASSLQGAVTEAFF	TRBV27	.	.	TRBJ1-1
TGTGCCTGGAGTGTACCTGTAGATACGCAGTATTTT	CAWSVPVDTQYF	TRBV30	.	.	TRBJ2-3
TGTGCCAGCAGCTCTCGACTAGCGTCGAACACCGGGGAGCTGTTTTTT	CASSSRLASNTGELFF	TRBV11-3	TRBD2	.	TRBJ2-2
TGTGCCAGTAGTATCCTTCAGGACGGGTACTATGGCTACACCTTC	CASSILQDGYYGYTF	TRBV19	.	.	TRBJ1-2
TGCAGTGCAGGGCCGGGCAATGAGCAGTTCTTC	CSAGPGNEQFF	TRBV20-1	.	.	TRBJ2-1